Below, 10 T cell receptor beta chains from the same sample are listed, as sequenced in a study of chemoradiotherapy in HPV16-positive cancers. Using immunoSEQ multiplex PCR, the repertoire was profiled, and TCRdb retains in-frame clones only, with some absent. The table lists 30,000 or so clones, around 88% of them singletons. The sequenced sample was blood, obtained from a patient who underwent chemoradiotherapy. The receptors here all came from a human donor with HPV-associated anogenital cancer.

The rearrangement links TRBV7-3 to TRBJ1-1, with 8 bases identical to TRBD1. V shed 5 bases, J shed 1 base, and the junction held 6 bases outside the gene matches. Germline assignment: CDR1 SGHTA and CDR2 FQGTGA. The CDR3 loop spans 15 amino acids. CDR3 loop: CASSAHGTGNTEAFF. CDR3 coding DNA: TGTGCCAGCAGCGCTCACGGGACAGGGAACACTGAAGCTTTCTTT.

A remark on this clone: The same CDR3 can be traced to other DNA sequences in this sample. DNA of the CDR3: TGTGCCAGCAGCGCGAGCAATCAGCCCCAGCATTTT. Its protein is CASSASNQPQHF. This rearrangement joins TRBV2 to TRBJ1-5; D is uncertain. Per the germline V gene, CDR1 is SNHLY and CDR2 is FYNNEI. This CDR3 region has 12 residues. V was cut by 6 bases and J by 1 base, with 4 bases left in between.

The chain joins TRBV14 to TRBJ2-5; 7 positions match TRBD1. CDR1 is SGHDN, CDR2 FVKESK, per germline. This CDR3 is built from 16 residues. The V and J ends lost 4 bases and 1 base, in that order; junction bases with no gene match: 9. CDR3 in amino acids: CASSRIKGASQETQYF. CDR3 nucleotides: TGTGCCAGCAGCCGTATCAAGGGGGCGTCCCAAGAGACCCAGTACTTC.

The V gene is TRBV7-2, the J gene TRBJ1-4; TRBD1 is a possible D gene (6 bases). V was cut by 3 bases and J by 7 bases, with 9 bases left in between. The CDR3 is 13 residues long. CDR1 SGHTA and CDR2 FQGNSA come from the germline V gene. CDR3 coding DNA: TGTGCCAGCAGCTTGAGGGGGGGTGAAAAACTGTTTTTT. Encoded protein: CASSLRGGEKLFF.

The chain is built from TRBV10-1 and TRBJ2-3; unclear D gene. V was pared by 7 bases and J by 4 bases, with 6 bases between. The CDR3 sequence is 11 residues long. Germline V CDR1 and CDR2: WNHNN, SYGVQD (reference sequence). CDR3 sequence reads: CASMSPDTQYF. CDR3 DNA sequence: TGCGCCAGCATGTCTCCAGATACGCAGTATTTT.

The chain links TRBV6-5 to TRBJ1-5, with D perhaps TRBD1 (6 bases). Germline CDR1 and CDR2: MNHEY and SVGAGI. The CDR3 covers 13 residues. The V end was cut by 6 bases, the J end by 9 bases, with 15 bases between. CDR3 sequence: CASRTGSTGPQHF. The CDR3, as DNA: TGTGCCAGCAGGACAGGTTCTACCGGGCCCCAGCATTTT.

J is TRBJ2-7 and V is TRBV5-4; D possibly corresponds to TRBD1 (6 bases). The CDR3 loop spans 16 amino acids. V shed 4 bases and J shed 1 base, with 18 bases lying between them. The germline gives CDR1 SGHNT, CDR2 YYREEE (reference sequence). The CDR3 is CASSPSLPGQSYEQYF. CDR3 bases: TGTGCCAGCAGCCCATCTCTTCCAGGACAGTCCTACGAGCAGTACTTC.

CDR3: CASSYGQGGNEQFF. In nucleotides, the CDR3 is TGTGCCAGCAGCTACGGACAGGGGGGCAATGAGCAGTTCTTC. The chain couples TRBV6-5 to TRBJ2-1; 10 nucleotides agree with TRBD1. V lost 6 bases and J lost 6; bases outside the gene matches: 5. The CDR3 has 14 residues. The germline V gene has CDR1 MNHEY and CDR2 SVGAGI.

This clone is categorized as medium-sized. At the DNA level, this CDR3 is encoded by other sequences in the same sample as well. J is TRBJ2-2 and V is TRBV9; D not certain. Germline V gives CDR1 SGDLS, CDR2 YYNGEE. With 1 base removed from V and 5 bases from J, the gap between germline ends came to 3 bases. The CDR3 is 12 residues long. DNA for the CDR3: TGTGCCAGCAGCGTACGGACCGGGGAGCTGTTTTTT. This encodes CASSVRTGELFF.

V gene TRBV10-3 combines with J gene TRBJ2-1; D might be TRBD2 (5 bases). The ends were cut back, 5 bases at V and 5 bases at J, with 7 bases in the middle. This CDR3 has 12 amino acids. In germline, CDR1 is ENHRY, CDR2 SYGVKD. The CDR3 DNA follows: TGTGCCATCAGTAGCGGTAACAATGAGCAGTTCTTC. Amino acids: CAISSGNNEQFF.